The 13 T cell receptor beta chains below come from one sample, sequenced in a study of cytomegalovirus exposure and HLA in healthy donors (dated by TCRdb to 2017 to 2019). Receptors were amplified or captured by the immunoSEQ multiplex PCR assay. The multiplex PCR relied on a mix of 60 forward primers for TCR Vbeta segments and 13 reverse primers for TCR Jbeta segments. This immuneACCESS table, as held by TCRdb, lists in-frame sequences with V and J called but not all clones. Of the missing ones, under half trace to an unresolved V gene in checked studies; the others have no known cause. The sample table lists some 180,000 clones, 75% to 85% of them with a count of one. Roughly an eighth of the sample comes from the top ten. Sequenced sample: PBMCs. These receptors came from a woman aged 30 to 39 in good health and CMV-seropositive.

This chain uses TRBV20-1 with TRBJ2-7; D gene uncertain. The CDR3 sequence is 11 residues long. V dropped 1 base and J dropped 4 bases, with 5 bases sitting between them. Germline CDR1 and CDR2: DFQATT and SNEGSKA (reference sequence). In DNA form, the CDR3 reads TGCAGTGCTAGAGCCTATTACGAGCAGTACTTC. Amino acid sequence: CSARAYYEQYF.

The CDR3 DNA reads as TGTGCCAGCAGCTTTGGGGACCAAGGGCGGGAGGCCCCCTACGAGCAGTACTTC. Amino acids: CASSFGDQGREAPYEQYF. The chain couples TRBV7-9 to TRBJ2-7, with TRBD2 matching 8 bases. Per the germline V gene, CDR1 is SEHNR and CDR2 is FQNEAQ (reference sequence). With 3 bases clipped from V and 2 bases from J, the junction kept 15 bases outside the gene matches. This CDR3 contains 18 residues.

The J gene is TRBJ2-5, the V gene TRBV4-2; 13 nucleotides line up with TRBD2. CDR1 is LGHNA and CDR2 is YNFKEQ in the germline V gene. Trimming removed 4 bases from V and 5 bases from J; junction bases left unmatched: 10. The CDR3 totals 17 residues. The CDR3 DNA sequence: TGTGCCAGCAGCCTTCAAGGACTAGCGGGAGAGGGGGAGACCCAGTACTTC. It codes for CASSLQGLAGEGETQYF.

The chain employs TRBV19 and TRBJ2-5; 9 nucleotides agree with TRBD1. Germline V gene lookup returns CDR1 LNHDA and CDR2 SQIVND (reference sequence). This CDR3 spans 16 amino acids. V was clipped by 3 bases and J by 4 bases; unmatched bases: 9. CDR3 sequence reads: CASSITTGGLGETQYF. CDR3 nucleotides: TGTGCCAGTAGTATCACGACAGGGGGTTTGGGAGAGACCCAGTACTTC.

The chain combines TRBV7-2 with TRBJ1-1, with no clear D. Trimming took off 5 bases at V and 0 bases at J, with 10 bases between the two ends. Germline CDR1 SGHTA, CDR2 FQGNSA. The CDR3 consists of 14 residues. The chain's CDR3 is CASSRRTVNTEAFF. In DNA, the CDR3 is TGTGCCAGCAGCCGGAGGACGGTGAACACTGAAGCTTTCTTT.

J is TRBJ1-4 and V is TRBV6-6; D is possibly TRBD1 (6 bases). CDR3 length: 15 residues. Germline V lookup: CDR1 MNHNY, CDR2 SVGAGI (reference sequence). V was clipped by 0 bases and J by 5 bases, with 10 bases between them. In nucleotides, the CDR3 is TGTGCCAGCAGTTACTCGTCACAGGGAAATGAAAAACTGTTTTTT. Residues: CASSYSSQGNEKLFF.

The chain is built from TRBV11-3 and TRBJ2-7; possible D gene TRBD1, 6 bases. The ends were cut back, 1 base at V and 3 bases at J, with 7 bases in the middle. Germline lookup yields CDR1 SGHNT and CDR2 YENEEA. This CDR3 is built from 13 residues. This chain's CDR3 is CASSLGTVYEQYF. The CDR3 coding sequence is TGTGCCAGCAGCTTAGGGACAGTCTACGAGCAGTACTTC.

This clone has a single count. The CDR3 bases are TGCGCCAGCAGCTTGGCCATTAATCAGGAAAACACTGAAGCTTTCTTT. This translates into CASSLAINQENTEAFF. This chain uses TRBV5-1 with TRBJ1-1; the D is unclear. This CDR3 contains 16 residues. The V gene's germline CDR1 is SGHRS and CDR2 YFSETQ. Trimming removed 0 bases from V and 2 bases from J, with 14 bases in between.

The chain employs TRBV7-8 and TRBJ2-6; D is ambiguous. Germline V lookup: CDR1 SGHVS, CDR2 FQNEAQ. The CDR3 consists of 14 residues. The V end lost 5 bases, the J end lost 2 bases, and 7 bases lay between the germline ends. The CDR3, as DNA: TGTGCCAGCAGCATGGGCGCTGGGGCCAACGTCCTGACTTTC. Protein product: CASSMGAGANVLTF.

The chain employs TRBV6-5 and TRBJ2-7; 9 nucleotides align to TRBD2. With V trimmed by 6 bases and J by 2 bases, 8 bases remained unmatched. The germline gives CDR1 MNHEY, CDR2 SVGAGI. The CDR3 is made up of 15 amino acids. CDR3 loop: CASRSTSGYAYEQYF. The CDR3 DNA reads as TGTGCCAGCAGATCCACTAGCGGGTATGCCTACGAGCAGTACTTC.

The genes are TRBV5-1 and TRBJ2-2; TRBD2 aligns across 9 bases. Germline values: CDR1 SGHRS, CDR2 YFSETQ. The ends lost 4 bases at V and 5 bases at J; junction bases unmatched: 9. The CDR3 spans 16 residues. CDR3 loop: CASSQLAGRGTGELFF. CDR3 coding DNA: TGCGCCAGCAGCCAGCTAGCGGGGCGGGGGACCGGGGAGCTGTTTTTT.

In its sample, this clone was seen once. This chain joins TRBV7-9 and TRBJ2-3; D might be TRBD1 (5 bases). Germline CDR1 and CDR2: SEHNR and FQNEAQ (reference sequence). CDR3 length equals 13 residues. Between the trimmed V and J ends, which lost 6 bases and 6 bases, there was a span of 13 bases. CDR3 in DNA: TGTGCCAGCAGTCTAGGGGCAGACGATACGCAGTATTTT. Its protein product is CASSLGADDTQYF.

This clone was seen a few times. This chain uses TRBV6-5 with TRBJ2-3; 8 nucleotides agree with TRBD2. With V trimmed by 6 bases and J by 3 bases, 2 bases remained unmatched. The CDR3 extends over 13 amino acids. Germline-derived CDR1 and CDR2 are MNHEY and SVGAGI. Here the CDR3 reads CASRTSATDTQYF. The CDR3 DNA reads as TGTGCCAGCAGGACTAGCGCTACAGATACGCAGTATTTT.